This is a list of T cell receptor beta chains from one sample in a study of CD8 T cells in ankylosing spondylitis. TCRdb re-analysed the 5' RACE reads in MiXCR, keeping a single row per CDR3 protein. The sample lists around 150,000 distinct CDR3 sequences; approximately 10% were seen once. The sequenced sample consisted of blood, either unsorted or a sorted T cell fraction (not recorded which). The receptors originated from a male donor with ankylosing spondylitis or in good health (not recorded which). CDR3s include the opening cysteine and the closing phenylalanine or tryptophan. D genes are given only for firm matches. Where a row states a size, it is once, few, many or the class of an expanded clone; other rows omit it.

D gene	J gene	V gene	clone size	CDR3 protein	CDR3 DNA
TRBD1	TRBJ2-6	TRBV20-1	-	CSARARTGWPSGANVLTF	TGCAGTGCTAGAGCCAGGACAGGATGGCCCTCTGGGGCCAACGTCCTGACTTTC
-	TRBJ2-3	TRBV20-1	many	CSALPDRSTDTQYF	TGCAGTGCCCTTCCCGACAGGTCCACAGATACGCAGTATTTT
TRBD1	TRBJ1-1	TRBV12-3/TRBV12-4	many	CASSLDQGGNTEAFF	TGTGCCAGCAGCCTAGATCAGGGGGGAAACACTGAAGCTTTCTTT
-	TRBJ1-2	TRBV29-1	many	CSTRRWGFTNYGYTF	TGCAGCACGAGGAGGTGGGGTTTTACGAACTATGGCTACACCTTC
-	TRBJ2-7	TRBV28	many	CASSPDSGDEQYF	TGTGCCAGCAGCCCCGACTCGGGCGACGAGCAGTACTTC
TRBD2	TRBJ2-3	TRBV5-6	few	CASSFYILAGTDTQYF	TGTGCCAGCAGCTTCTATATTCTAGCGGGCACAGATACGCAGTATTTT
-	TRBJ1-2	TRBV9	many	CASSARTAYGYTF	TGTGCCAGCAGCGCTCGGACAGCCTATGGCTACACCTTC
TRBD1	TRBJ1-3	TRBV10-3	many	CAISEQGAKYF	TGTGCCATCAGTGAACAGGGGGCCAAGTATTTT
-	TRBJ2-3	TRBV11-3	few	CASSGRGQRESDTQYF	TGTGCCAGCAGCGGCCGCGGACAAAGGGAATCAGATACGCAGTATTTT
-	TRBJ2-7	TRBV12-3/TRBV12-4	once	CASSPLGAEQYF	TGTGCCAGCAGTCCGCTCGGTGCCGAGCAGTACTTC
TRBD2	TRBJ2-1	TRBV20-1	many	CSASLPIAGTYNEQFF	TGCAGTGCTAGCCTACCCATAGCGGGTACCTACAATGAGCAGTTCTTC
TRBD1	TRBJ1-4	TRBV10-2	few	CASSRTGGGSEKLFF	TGCGCCAGCAGCCGTACAGGGGGGGGGAGTGAAAAACTGTTTTTT
TRBD1	TRBJ2-3	TRBV6-5	many	CASSYSTGLPPTDTQYF	TGTGCCAGCAGTTACTCGACAGGGCTACCCCCCACAGATACGCAGTATTTT
-	TRBJ2-3	TRBV18	many	CASGGQVTDTQYF	TGTGCCAGCGGAGGGCAGGTAACAGATACGCAGTATTTT
TRBD1	TRBJ2-2	TRBV6-1	few	CASGDRGFFELFF	TGTGCCAGCGGAGACAGGGGGTTTTTTGAGCTGTTTTTT
TRBD2	TRBJ2-3	TRBV7-8	many	CASSSGLADWDTQYF	TGTGCCAGCAGCTCGGGACTAGCGGACTGGGATACGCAGTATTTT
-	TRBJ1-2	TRBV21-1	many	CASSKGTGYSTPSYGYTF	TGTGCCAGCAGCAAAGGGACAGGGTACTCTACCCCGAGCTATGGCTACACCTTC
-	TRBJ2-7	TRBV30	once	CAWRPTYGIYGYEQYF	TGTGCCTGGAGGCCGACCTACGGGATCTACGGGTACGAGCAGTACTTC
-	TRBJ2-7	TRBV24-1	many	CATSDRTYEQYF	TGTGCCACCAGTGACCGGACCTACGAGCAGTACTTC